The 13 T cell receptor beta chains listed next were all sequenced from one sample in a study of T-cell memory formation after mild COVID-19. TCRdb re-derived calls from the 5' RACE reads in MiXCR, one entry per CDR3 protein. This table holds approximately 100,000 distinct CDR3 sequences, about a sixth found once. The specimen was PBMCs or a T cell subset sorted from them (not recorded which). The receptors originated from an adult woman who had mild COVID-19 (a few samples of this study predate the infection). Cell type and time point are not known.

This clonotype appeared once. J is TRBJ1-1 and V is TRBV16; 7 nucleotides match TRBD1. The CDR3 has 13 amino acids. J lost 0 bases, V lost 9 bases, and 4 bases had no gene match. The germline gives CDR1 KGHSY, CDR2 FQNENV. The CDR3 protein is CARRQGMNTEAFF. The CDR3 DNA follows: TGTGCCAGAAGACAGGGTATGAACACTGAAGCTTTCTTT.

The sample holds a few counts of this clonotype. The chain uses TRBV5-1 and TRBJ2-1, with D possibly called TRBD1 or TRBD2 (7 bases each). V was trimmed by 2 bases and J by 0 bases, leaving 12 bases between them. The CDR3 consists of 16 residues. Germline V CDR1 and CDR2: SGHRS, YFSETQ. The CDR3 bases are TGCGCCAGCAGCTTAGGGGGCGGGAGCTCCTACAATGAGCAGTTCTTC. As protein: CASSLGGGSSYNEQFF.

This clonotype was picked up a small number of times. This sequence joins TRBV10-3 and TRBJ2-7; 8 nucleotides match TRBD1. The CDR3 spans 13 residues. Per the germline V gene, CDR1 is ENHRY and CDR2 is SYGVKD. Germline trimming cut 3 bases from V and 5 bases from J; bases unmatched to any gene: 3. CDR3 loop: CAISDRGQNEQYF. The CDR3 coding sequence is TGTGCCATCAGTGACAGGGGGCAAAACGAGCAGTACTTC.

The chain is built from TRBV27 and TRBJ2-7, with 8 nucleotides matching TRBD1. V was clipped by 2 bases and J by 3 bases; unmatched bases: 3. The V gene's germline CDR1 is MNHEY and CDR2 SMNVEV (reference sequence). The CDR3 loop spans 14 amino acids. The CDR3 loop is CASSLNRGVYEQYF. The CDR3 bases are TGTGCCAGCAGTTTAAACAGGGGGGTCTACGAGCAGTACTTC.

This clonotype came up a few times. This chain connects TRBV27 to TRBJ2-1, with D perhaps TRBD2 (6 bases). The CDR3 is 15 residues long. Germline loops: CDR1 MNHEY, CDR2 SMNVEV (reference sequence). V lost 5 bases and J 4 bases, leaving 15 bases between the germline ends. CDR3 residues: CASSPLGGLYNEQFF. CDR3 DNA: TGTGCCAGCAGTCCGCTGGGGGGATTATACAATGAGCAGTTCTTC.

This clonotype was seen a few times. CDR3 nucleotide sequence: TGTGCCAGCAGCCCCCGCGGTCGAGCTTTCTTT. It translates to CASSPRGRAFF. J is TRBJ1-1 and V is TRBV7-9; D remains unclear. CDR1 and CDR2 from the germline V gene are SEHNR and FQNEAQ (reference sequence). There are 11 residues in the CDR3. The V and J ends lost 5 bases and 10 bases respectively, with 11 bases between them.

This clonotype was counted a few times. The genes are TRBV7-8 and TRBJ1-2; a weak D match, TRBD1 (5 bases). Per germline, CDR1 SGHVS and CDR2 FQNEAQ. CDR3 length: 13 amino acids. The germline V and J ends were trimmed by 3 bases and 4 bases, with 9 bases remaining between them. CDR3 DNA sequence: TGTGCCAGCAGCTTTGGGGACCCCTATGGCTACACCTTC. Its protein product is CASSFGDPYGYTF.

The V call is TRBV6-5, the J call TRBJ1-1; the match to TRBD1 covers 8 bases. The CDR3 sequence is 14 residues long. CDR1 is MNHEY and CDR2 is SVGAGI in the germline V gene. The junction had 5 bases not matched to a gene; V was cut back by 4 bases and J by 4 bases. CDR3 sequence (DNA): TGTGCCAGCAGTTCAGGACAGGGACTCACTGAAGCTTTCTTT. Protein sequence: CASSSGQGLTEAFF.

The DNA for the CDR3 is TGTGCCAGCAGCTCGAGCCTGTTGATTTACAATGAGCAGTTCTTC. Translating it yields CASSSSLLIYNEQFF. This sequence joins TRBV7-3 and TRBJ2-1; D gene ambiguous. Germline V lookup: CDR1 SGHTA, CDR2 FQGTGA. This CDR3 spans 15 amino acids. Trimming shortened V by 4 bases and J by 4 bases, and 14 bases separated the two germline ends. The full variable domain, with the rest looked up from reference TRBV7-3 and TRBJ2-1, is GAGVSQTPSNKVTEKGKYVELRCDPISGHTALYWYRQSLGQGPEFLIYFQGTGAADDSGLPNDRFFAVRPEGSVSTLKIQRTERGDSAVYLCASSSSLLIYNEQFFGPGTRLTVL.

This clonotype was counted a few times. This rearrangement joins TRBV30 to TRBJ1-6, with D unresolved. The CDR3 sequence is 16 residues long. The V and J ends lost 1 base and 0 bases respectively, with 10 bases between them. Germline V gives CDR1 GTSNPN, CDR2 SVGIG (reference sequence). As DNA, the CDR3 is TGTGCCTGGAGTGGGGCGGTGTTCTCCTATAATTCACCCCTCCACTTT. Protein: CAWSGAVFSYNSPLHF.

The table lists this clonotype with many counts. This chain connects TRBV7-9 to TRBJ2-1; 8 bases align to TRBD2. V lost 1 base, J lost 6 bases, and 8 bases stayed unmatched. The CDR3 extends over 16 amino acids. Germline V gene sequence: CDR1 SEHNR, CDR2 FQNEAQ (reference sequence). DNA for the CDR3: TGTGCCAGCAGCTTAGTGTCGGGAGGGCCCGTCAATGAGCAGTTCTTC. Translated: CASSLVSGGPVNEQFF.

In this sample, this clonotype turned up many times. V and J are TRBV20-1 and TRBJ2-1, with TRBD2 matching over 8 bases. This CDR3 comprises 12 residues. V dropped 3 bases and J dropped 10; count of bases not matched to a gene: 5. The germline gives CDR1 DFQATT, CDR2 SNEGSKA (reference sequence). CDR3 sequence: CSARGAGDEQFF. The CDR3 DNA sequence: TGCAGTGCTAGGGGAGCGGGAGACGAGCAGTTCTTC.

The J gene is TRBJ2-3, the V gene TRBV20-1; D ambiguous. The germline V gene encodes CDR1 DFQATT and CDR2 SNEGSKA (reference sequence). CDR3 length: 13 residues. V lost 3 bases to trimming and J lost 0 bases, with 7 bases between them. The CDR3 sequence is CSASAESTDTQYF. Here the CDR3 DNA reads TGCAGTGCTAGCGCGGAGAGCACAGATACGCAGTATTTT.